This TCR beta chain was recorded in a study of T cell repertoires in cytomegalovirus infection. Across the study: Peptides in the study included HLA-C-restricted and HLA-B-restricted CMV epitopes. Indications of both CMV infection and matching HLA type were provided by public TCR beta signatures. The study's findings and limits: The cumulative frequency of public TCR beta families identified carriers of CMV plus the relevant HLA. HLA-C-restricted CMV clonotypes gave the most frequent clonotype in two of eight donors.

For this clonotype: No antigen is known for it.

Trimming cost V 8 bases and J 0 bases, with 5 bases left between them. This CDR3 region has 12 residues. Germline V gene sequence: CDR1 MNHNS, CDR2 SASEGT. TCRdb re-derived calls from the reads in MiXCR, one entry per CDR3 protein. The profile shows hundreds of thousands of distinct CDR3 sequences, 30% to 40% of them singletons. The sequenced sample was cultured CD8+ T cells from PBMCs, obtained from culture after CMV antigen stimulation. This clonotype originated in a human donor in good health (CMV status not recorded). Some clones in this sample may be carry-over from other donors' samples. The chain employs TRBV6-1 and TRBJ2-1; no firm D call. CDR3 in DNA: TGTGCCAGCGATAACTCCTACAATGAGCAGTTCTTC. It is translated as CASDNSYNEQFF.